The entry below describes one T cell receptor (beta chain). Antigen unknown. The junction and the germline gene differ at one end; a read error may be behind it. Reverse transcription used about 0.45 to 1 ug RNA and random hexamers. The immunoSEQ assay covered 54 Vbeta and 13 Jbeta segments for CDR3. TCRdb used MiXCR to reprocess the immunoSEQ multiplex PCR reads, holding one entry per CDR3 protein. The table lists 120,000 or so distinct CDR3 sequences, around 94% of them singletons. The CDR3 spans 13 residues. Germline CDR1 is SSHAT and CDR2 is FNYEAQ (reference sequence). The data stem from a study of CD8 T cells in Susac syndrome. General study findings and limits: It was acknowledged in the study that the number of individuals who were included in its TCR sequencing and HLA analysis was relatively small.

Sequencing of TCR beta covered CD8+ and CD4+ T cells obtained from blood. While serving as controls, healthy donors were matched for age and sex. V usage is TRBV7-7 and J usage is TRBJ2-1; D is perhaps TRBD1 (5 bases). This sequence originates from a human donor in good health. The sample taken for sequencing was CD4+ T cells from PBMCs. The CDR3 region has the DNA TGTGCTAGCAGCCCTTCGGCAGGGAATGAGCAGTTCTTC. This encodes CASSPSAGNEQFF.